This T cell receptor beta chain was sequenced during a study of T cell responses to AZD1222 COVID-19 vaccine. About the research overall: Second-dose groups at about 4 or about 12 weeks were pooled.

Trimming stripped 5 bases from V and 7 bases from J, with 18 bases between. Germline V gene data show CDR1 as SGHAT and CDR2 as FQDESV (reference sequence). The length of the CDR3 is 15 residues. Profiling relied on immunoSEQ multiplex PCR, and the TCRdb table lists in-frame clones only, not all of them. The sample has 90,000 to 150,000 clones, around 90% seen once. Study-level results: Repertoire collection took place solely once the T cell response had peaked. The reported proportion of spike-specific TCRs targeting unmutated variant regions was nearly half. The sample set comprised mostly white British donors with more females, and clonal diversity was possibly underestimated.

This clone was seen only once. Its antigen remains unknown. The receptor was isolated from an adult in good health. V usage is TRBV11-1 and J usage is TRBJ2-1; unclear D gene. The sequences come from peripheral blood, collected on day 0 of AZD1222 vaccination. CDR3 bases: TGTGCCAGCAGCCCACGGGCGTCCTCCGAGAATGAGCAGTTCTTC. Translating it yields CASSPRASSENEQFF. Based on the CDR3 plus reference TRBV11-1 and TRBJ2-1, the full variable domain is EAEVAQSPRYKITEKSQAVAFWCDPISGHATLYWYRQILGQGPELLVQFQDESVVDDSQLPKDRFSAERLKGVDSTLKIQPAELGDSAMYLCASSPRASSENEQFFGPGTRLTVL.